The 17 T cell receptor beta chains below come from one sample, sequenced in a study of blood T cell repertoires in COVID-19. Here immunoSEQ multiplex PCR was the method, and the copy in TCRdb shows in-frame clones only, minus some. The top ten hold around 2% of the sample, which has under 250,000 clones, approximately 83% seen once. Sequencing used peripheral blood. The origin of the receptors is an older woman with acute or convalescent COVID-19.

The V and J genes are TRBV9 and TRBJ2-1; tentatively, D is TRBD2 (7 bases). Looked up from germline, CDR1 is SGDLS and CDR2 is YYNGEE. The CDR3 length is 15 residues. V lost 3 bases, J lost 3 bases, and 13 bases lay in between. The CDR3 sequence: CASSERGGHYNEQFF. DNA for the CDR3: TGTGCCAGCAGCGAACGCGGGGGCCACTACAATGAGCAGTTCTTC. Together with reference TRBV9 and TRBJ2-1, the CDR3 gives the full variable domain: DSGVTQTPKHLITATGQRVTLRCSPRSGDLSVYWYQQSLDQGLQFLIQYYNGEERAKGNILERFSAQQFPDLHSELNLSSLELGDSALYFCASSERGGHYNEQFFGPGTRLTVL.

The V call is TRBV28, the J call TRBJ2-7, with 10 bases matching TRBD1. This CDR3 has 17 residues. J lost 1 base, V lost 6 bases, and 12 bases had no gene match. The V gene's germline CDR1 is MDHEN and CDR2 SYDVKM. Written as DNA, the CDR3 is TGTGCCAGCAGGTTCGAGGCGGGACAGGGGAGGTCCTACGAGCAGTACTTC. This codes for CASRFEAGQGRSYEQYF.

The V and J genes are TRBV7-3 and TRBJ1-6; 7 bases match TRBD1. V was clipped by 5 bases and J by 11 bases; unmatched bases: 12. CDR3 size: 15 residues. Per germline, CDR1 SGHTA and CDR2 FQGTGA. The CDR3 DNA sequence: TGTGCCAGCAGCGCCGGGGACAGATCCGGTACACCCCTCCACTTT. This gives the protein CASSAGDRSGTPLHF.

This rearrangement joins TRBV6-5 to TRBJ2-2; 7 nucleotides line up with TRBD2. The junction had 15 bases not matched to a gene; V was cut back by 9 bases and J by 11 bases. Germline CDR1 MNHEY, CDR2 SVGAGI. This CDR3 has 14 amino acids. The CDR3 DNA follows: TGTGCCAGTCCTGGGGTGGGGGGGAGAATCGAGCTGTTTTTT. Protein sequence: CASPGVGGRIELFF.

The CDR3 DNA is TGCGCCAGCAGCTTGGACGTGCGACAGGGGGCCGGGTACGAGCAGTACTTC. Protein product: CASSLDVRQGAGYEQYF. The chain is built from TRBV5-1 and TRBJ2-7, with 10 bases identical to TRBD1. Germline trimming cut 0 bases from V and 4 bases from J; bases unmatched to any gene: 10. The CDR3 is 17 amino acids. Germline CDR1 SGHRS, CDR2 YFSETQ.

This clone was seen only once. The V and J genes are TRBV4-2 and TRBJ1-2; no clear D gene. The V gene's germline CDR1 is LGHNA and CDR2 YNFKEQ. Trimming removed 4 bases at V and 4 bases at J, with 16 bases between. The CDR3 spans 15 residues. The CDR3 bases are TGTGCCAGCAGCCCTAGCTTGGGCAGAGTCTATGGCTACACCTTC. Amino acid sequence: CASSPSLGRVYGYTF.

The chain uses TRBV7-6 and TRBJ2-6, with a possible D match to TRBD1 (6 bases). The CDR3 consists of 20 residues. V lost 5 bases and J 0 bases, leaving 23 bases between the germline ends. CDR1 is SGHVS and CDR2 is FNYEAQ in the germline V gene. For the CDR3, the DNA is TGTGCCAGCAGCGGAGCTTGGTCTGCAGGGGACCTCTCTGGGGCCAACGTCCTGACTTTC. Translating it yields CASSGAWSAGDLSGANVLTF.

The gene calls are TRBV20-1 and TRBJ1-6; 9 nucleotides agree with TRBD1. CDR3 length: 13 residues. Germline V lookup: CDR1 DFQATT, CDR2 SNEGSKA (reference sequence). The V and J ends lost 6 bases and 8 bases, in that order; junction bases with no gene match: 5. CDR3 nucleotide sequence: TGCAGTGCAAGTGACAGGGGGGATTCACCCCTCCACTTT. Protein: CSASDRGDSPLHF.

The rearrangement links TRBV7-9 to TRBJ2-7, with TRBD1 identical over 8 bases. J was trimmed by 6 bases and V by 5 bases; bases with no gene match: 9. Looked up from germline, CDR1 is SEHNR and CDR2 is FQNEAQ (reference sequence). This CDR3 comprises 14 residues. The CDR3 loop reads CASSQRDQGAEQYF. The CDR3 DNA sequence: TGTGCCAGCAGCCAGAGAGACCAGGGGGCCGAGCAGTACTTC. Together with reference TRBV7-9 and TRBJ2-7, the CDR3 gives the full variable domain: DTGVSQNPRHKITKRGQNVTFRCDPISEHNRLYWYRQTLGQGPEFLTYFQNEAQLEKSRLLSDRFSAERPKGSFSTLEIQRTEQGDSAMYLCASSQRDQGAEQYFGPGTRLTVT.

This chain links TRBV28 with TRBJ1-5, with a weak D call TRBD1 (5 bases). The CDR3 loop spans 16 amino acids. The germline V gene has CDR1 MDHEN and CDR2 SYDVKM. V lost 5 bases to trimming and J lost 0 bases, with 14 bases between them. This chain's CDR3 is CASSPPRDYSNQPQHF. In DNA, the CDR3 is TGTGCCAGCAGTCCCCCCCGGGACTATAGCAATCAGCCCCAGCATTTT.

The chain joins TRBV19 to TRBJ1-1; D might be TRBD1 (6 bases). Germline V gene lookup returns CDR1 LNHDA and CDR2 SQIVND (reference sequence). The CDR3 contains 15 residues. Trimming left V 2 bases short and J 6 bases short, with 16 bases between. The CDR3 DNA sequence: TGTGCCAGTAGTATACGCCCCGACAGGTCTGCTGAAGCTTTCTTT. It translates to CASSIRPDRSAEAFF. Variable domain in full (rest from reference TRBV19 and TRBJ1-1): DGGITQSPKYLFRKEGQNVTLSCEQNLNHDAMYWYRQDPGQGLRLIYYSQIVNDFQKGDIAEGYSVSREKKESFPLTVTSAQKNPTAFYLCASSIRPDRSAEAFFGQGTRLTVV.

Here the CDR3 DNA reads TGTGCCAGCAGCCAGGGACGGGGGGTTCGGCCCCAGCATTTT. Amino acids: CASSQGRGVRPQHF. The V and J genes are TRBV3-1 (or the pseudogene TRBV3-2) and TRBJ1-5; possibly TRBD1 for D (5 bases). This CDR3 region has 14 residues. The germline CDR1 and CDR2 sequences are LGHDT and YNNKEL (reference sequence). Deletions cut 3 bases from V and 9 bases from J, with 15 bases between.

The chain uses TRBV28 and TRBJ2-3; TRBD2 matches 15 bases. Germline V CDR1 and CDR2: MDHEN, SYDVKM. Unmatched junction bases numbered 7, after V lost 8 bases and J lost 4 bases. CDR3 length equals 16 residues. The CDR3 DNA sequence: TGTGCCAGCGGAGGGGGACTAGCGGGGGGCCCAGATACGCAGTATTTT. Its protein product is CASGGGLAGGPDTQYF.

This clone was counted a few times. V gene TRBV6-2 or TRBV6-3 combines with J gene TRBJ2-5; 8 bases are a match to TRBD1. The trim removed 6 bases at V and 5 bases at J, leaving 17 bases unmatched. The germline CDR1 and CDR2 sequences are MNHEY and SVGEGT. CDR3 length equals 17 residues. The CDR3, as DNA: TGTGCCAGCAGCCCATGGGGGACAGGTAGACCCTCGGAGACCCAGTACTTC. As protein: CASSPWGTGRPSETQYF.

This chain connects TRBV4-1 to TRBJ1-5; 8 positions match TRBD1. V lost 4 bases and J lost 6; bases outside the gene matches: 8. This CDR3 contains 15 residues. The germline V gene has CDR1 MGHRA and CDR2 YSYEKL. As DNA, the CDR3 is TGCGCCAGCAGCCCAATTACAGGGGGGAGTCAGCCCCAGCATTTT. Protein: CASSPITGGSQPQHF.

In DNA, the CDR3 is TGTGCCAGCTCACCACCAGTAGCGGCGAACACTGAAGCTTTCTTT. As protein: CASSPPVAANTEAFF. V usage is TRBV18 and J usage is TRBJ1-1; D ambiguous. V was clipped by 0 bases and J by 1 base, with 9 bases between them. CDR3 size: 15 residues. Germline values: CDR1 KGHSH, CDR2 LQKENI.

Written as DNA, the CDR3 is TGTGCCTGGACCCCGACAGGGACGGGGCAGCCCCAGCATTTT. Its translation is CAWTPTGTGQPQHF. The chain uses TRBV30 and TRBJ1-5; 7 nucleotides agree with TRBD1. The V segment lost 4 bases and the J segment 7 bases; nucleotides outside the gene matches: 10. The CDR3 runs 14 residues. Per germline, CDR1 GTSNPN and CDR2 SVGIG (reference sequence).